Following are 6 T cell receptor beta chains from one sample sequenced in a study of T cell responses to AZD1222 COVID-19 vaccine. The table came from immunoSEQ multiplex PCR; TCRdb's copy has only in-frame clones and leaves some out. This table has roughly 99,000 clones, 70% to 90% appearing once. Sequenced here: peripheral blood, sampled 28 days after the second AZD1222 dose. The receptors derive from an adult who received the AZD1222 COVID-19 vaccine.

V gene TRBV7-3 combines with J gene TRBJ1-1; tentatively, D is TRBD1 (6 bases). Germline CDR1 and CDR2: SGHTA and FQGTGA. The CDR3 sequence is 15 residues long. V lost 0 bases to trimming and J lost 1 base, with 9 bases between them. CDR3 coding DNA: TGTGCCAGCAGCTTAACAGGGGGATCGAACACTGAAGCTTTCTTT. This codes for CASSLTGGSNTEAFF. Combining the CDR3 with reference TRBV7-3 and TRBJ1-1 gives the whole variable domain GAGVSQTPSNKVTEKGKYVELRCDPISGHTALYWYRQSLGQGPEFLIYFQGTGAADDSGLPNDRFFAVRPEGSVSTLKIQRTERGDSAVYLCASSLTGGSNTEAFFGQGTRLTVV.

The chain uses TRBV4-3 and TRBJ1-2; 10 bases agree with TRBD1. CDR3 length: 16 residues. CDR1 is LGHNA and CDR2 is YSLEER in the germline V gene. The ends lost 0 bases at V and 7 bases at J; junction bases unmatched: 8. CDR3 coding DNA: TGCGCCAGCAGCCAAGAGAGGTTTAGGACAGGGGGTGGCTACACCTTC. Protein product: CASSQERFRTGGGYTF.

V and J are TRBV7-9 and TRBJ1-4; 8 bases align to TRBD1. Germline CDR1 and CDR2: SEHNR and FQNEAQ (reference sequence). This CDR3 is 17 amino acids long. V dropped 4 bases and J dropped 1; count of bases not matched to a gene: 8. CDR3 DNA sequence: TGTGCCAGCAGCTCCAAAGACAGGGGAGGAACTAATGAAAAACTGTTTTTT. Its translation is CASSSKDRGGTNEKLFF.

The chain links TRBV4-1 to TRBJ1-5; no clear D gene. The CDR3 covers 15 residues. Germline lookup yields CDR1 MGHRA and CDR2 YSYEKL. V lost 1 base, J lost 0 bases, and 7 bases lay in between. The CDR3 loop is CASSQVGDSNQPQHF. The CDR3 DNA is TGCGCCAGCAGCCAAGTAGGAGATAGCAATCAGCCCCAGCATTTT.

The genes are TRBV19 and TRBJ1-1; D may be TRBD1 (5 bases). Germline V gene lookup returns CDR1 LNHDA and CDR2 SQIVND (reference sequence). This CDR3 has 14 amino acids. The ends were cut back, 3 bases at V and 2 bases at J, with 10 bases in the middle. The CDR3 bases are TGTGCCAGTAGTATTATAGACAGAAACACTGAAGCTTTCTTT. This gives the protein CASSIIDRNTEAFF.

This chain joins TRBV6-5 and TRBJ1-5; 9 bases are shared with TRBD1. Trimming cost V 4 bases and J 4 bases; bases outside gene matches: 2. Per germline, CDR1 MNHEY and CDR2 SVGAGI. The CDR3 has 14 residues. The CDR3 sequence is CASSFGQGNQPQHF. In nucleotides, the CDR3 is TGTGCCAGCAGTTTCGGACAGGGGAATCAGCCCCAGCATTTT.